The present TCR beta chain was sequenced within a study of blood T cell repertoires in COVID-19. Study in general: COVID-19 samples, acute and convalescent, were from the United States, Italy and Spain. T cells, B-cell-depleted T cells, or PBMCs supplied cDNA or gDNA.

Per the original methods: Quantification of nucleated cells was approximated via reference gene primer amplification. Profiled with immunoSEQ multiplex PCR; TCRdb holds only in-frame clones, not every one. V and J calls and clone size follow that table, whereas D and trimming were derived from the DNA. The table has about 160,000 clones, around 85% seen once. The germline V gene has CDR1 KGHSH and CDR2 LQKENI. The V and J ends lost 3 bases and 0 bases respectively, with 18 bases between them. CDR3 size: 18 residues. The sample comprised peripheral blood. The TCR sequence derives from a human donor with acute or convalescent COVID-19. The donor label of this sample is uncertain. This rearrangement joins TRBV18 to TRBJ1-5; no definite D call. CDR3 protein: CASSPVMLRVNSNQPQHF. CDR3 in DNA: TGTGCCAGCTCACCGGTCATGTTGCGGGTAAATAGCAATCAGCCCCAGCATTTT.